This T cell receptor (beta chain) was recorded in a study of cytomegalovirus exposure and HLA in healthy donors. Study information: Around 180 million T cells yielded fewer than 120 million unique TCR beta sequences in earlier analysis.

Trimming cost V 5 bases and J 4 bases; bases outside gene matches: 7. Germline CDR1 is SGHNT and CDR2 is YYREEE (reference sequence). The CDR3 is made up of 15 amino acids. There were likely unrecorded immune exposures, though donors were nominally healthy when sampled. Primers included in the PCR were 60 Vbeta and 13 Jbeta primers. Using immunoSEQ multiplex PCR, the repertoire was profiled, and TCRdb retains in-frame clones only, with some absent. The sample has approximately 69,000 clones, 66% seen once. Study-wide findings and caveats: Highest at DRB1 and lowest at HLA-C, TCR association rates differed among HLA loci in a later analysis. The analysis excluded some indistinguishable V segments, including TRBV6-2 and TRBV6-3.

Concerning this clone itself: As yet, its antigen is unknown.

V and J are TRBV5-4 and TRBJ2-2; 8 bases line up with TRBD1. This receptor was taken from a man aged 40-49 years in good health and CMV-seropositive. Source material: PBMCs. CDR3 loop: CASSSRTGPTGELFF. CDR3 nucleotide sequence: TGTGCCAGCAGTTCACGGACAGGGCCCACCGGGGAGCTGTTTTTT.